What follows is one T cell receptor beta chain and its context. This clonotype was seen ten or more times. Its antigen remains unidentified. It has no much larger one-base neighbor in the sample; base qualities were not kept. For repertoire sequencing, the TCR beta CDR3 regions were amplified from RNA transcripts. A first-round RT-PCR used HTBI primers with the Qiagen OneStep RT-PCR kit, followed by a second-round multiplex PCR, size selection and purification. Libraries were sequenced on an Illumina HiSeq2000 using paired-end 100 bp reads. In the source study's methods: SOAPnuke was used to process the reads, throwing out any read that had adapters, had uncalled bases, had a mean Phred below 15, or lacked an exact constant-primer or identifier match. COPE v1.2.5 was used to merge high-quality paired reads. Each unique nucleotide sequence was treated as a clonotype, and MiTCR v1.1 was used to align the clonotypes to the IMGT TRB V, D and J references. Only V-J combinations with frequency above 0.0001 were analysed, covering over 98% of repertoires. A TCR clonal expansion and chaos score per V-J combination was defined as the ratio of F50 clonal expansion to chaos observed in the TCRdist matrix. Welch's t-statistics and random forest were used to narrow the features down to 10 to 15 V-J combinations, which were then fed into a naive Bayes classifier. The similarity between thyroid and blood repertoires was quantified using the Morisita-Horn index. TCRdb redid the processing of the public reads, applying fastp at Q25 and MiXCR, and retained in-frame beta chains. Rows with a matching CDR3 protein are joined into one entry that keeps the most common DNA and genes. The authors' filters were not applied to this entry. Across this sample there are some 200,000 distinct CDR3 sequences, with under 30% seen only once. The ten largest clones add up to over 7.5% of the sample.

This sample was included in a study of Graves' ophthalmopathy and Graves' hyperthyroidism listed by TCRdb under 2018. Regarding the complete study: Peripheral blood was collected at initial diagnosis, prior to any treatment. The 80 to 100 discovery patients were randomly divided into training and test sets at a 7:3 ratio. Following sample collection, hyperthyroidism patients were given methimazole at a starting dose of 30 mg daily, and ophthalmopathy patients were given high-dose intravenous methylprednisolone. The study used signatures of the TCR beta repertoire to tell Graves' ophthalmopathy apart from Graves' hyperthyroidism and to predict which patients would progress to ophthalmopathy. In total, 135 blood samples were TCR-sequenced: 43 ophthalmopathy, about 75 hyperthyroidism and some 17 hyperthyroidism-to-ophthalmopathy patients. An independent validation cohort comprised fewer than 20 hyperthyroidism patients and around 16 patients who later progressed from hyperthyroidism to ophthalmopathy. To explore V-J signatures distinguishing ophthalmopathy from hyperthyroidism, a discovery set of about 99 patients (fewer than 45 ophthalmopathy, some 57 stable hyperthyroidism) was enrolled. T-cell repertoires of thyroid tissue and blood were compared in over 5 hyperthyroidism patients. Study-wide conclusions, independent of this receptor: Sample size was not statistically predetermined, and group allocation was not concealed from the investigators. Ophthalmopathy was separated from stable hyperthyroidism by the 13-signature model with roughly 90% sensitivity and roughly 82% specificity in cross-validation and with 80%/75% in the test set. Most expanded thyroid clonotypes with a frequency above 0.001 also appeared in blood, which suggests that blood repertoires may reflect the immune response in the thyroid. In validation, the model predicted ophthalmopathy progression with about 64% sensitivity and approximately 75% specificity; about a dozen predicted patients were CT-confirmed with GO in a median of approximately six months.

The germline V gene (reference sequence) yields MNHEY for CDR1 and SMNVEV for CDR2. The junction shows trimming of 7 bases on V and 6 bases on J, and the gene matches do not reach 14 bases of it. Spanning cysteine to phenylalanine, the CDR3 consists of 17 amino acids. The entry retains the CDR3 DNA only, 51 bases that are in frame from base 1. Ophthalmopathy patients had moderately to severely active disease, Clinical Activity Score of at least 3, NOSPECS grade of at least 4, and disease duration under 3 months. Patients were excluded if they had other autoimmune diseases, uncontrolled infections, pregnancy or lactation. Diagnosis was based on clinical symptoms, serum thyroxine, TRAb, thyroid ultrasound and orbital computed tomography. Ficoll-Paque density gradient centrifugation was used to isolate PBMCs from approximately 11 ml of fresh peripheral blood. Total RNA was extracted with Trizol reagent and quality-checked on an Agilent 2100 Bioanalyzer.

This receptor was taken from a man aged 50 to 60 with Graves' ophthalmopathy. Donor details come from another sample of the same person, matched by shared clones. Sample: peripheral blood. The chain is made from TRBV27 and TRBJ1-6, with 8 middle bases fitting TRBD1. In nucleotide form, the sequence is TGTGCCAGCAAAGTTGACAGGGGCACTAGAAGTAATTCACCCCTCCACTTT. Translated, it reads CASKVDRGTRSNSPLHF.